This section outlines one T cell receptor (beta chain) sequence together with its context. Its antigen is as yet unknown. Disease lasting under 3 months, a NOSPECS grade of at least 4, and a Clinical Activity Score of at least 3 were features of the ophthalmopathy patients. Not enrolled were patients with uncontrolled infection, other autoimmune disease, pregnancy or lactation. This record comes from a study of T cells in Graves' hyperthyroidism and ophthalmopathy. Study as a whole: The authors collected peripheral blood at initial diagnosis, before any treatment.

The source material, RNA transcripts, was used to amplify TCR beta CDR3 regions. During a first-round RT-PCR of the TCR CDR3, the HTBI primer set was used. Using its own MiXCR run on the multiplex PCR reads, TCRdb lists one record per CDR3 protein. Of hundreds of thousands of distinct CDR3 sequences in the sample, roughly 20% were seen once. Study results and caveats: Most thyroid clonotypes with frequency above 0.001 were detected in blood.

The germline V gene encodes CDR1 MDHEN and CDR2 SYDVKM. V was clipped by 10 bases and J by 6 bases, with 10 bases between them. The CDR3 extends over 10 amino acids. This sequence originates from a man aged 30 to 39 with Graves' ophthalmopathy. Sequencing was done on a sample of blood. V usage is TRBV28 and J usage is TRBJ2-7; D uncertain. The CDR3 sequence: CATPRGEQYF. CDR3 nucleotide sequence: TGTGCCACCCCGCGAGGCGAGCAGTACTTC.